A single sample is the source of the 23 T cell receptor beta chains below, sequenced in a study of cytomegalovirus exposure and HLA in healthy donors. Profiling relied on immunoSEQ multiplex PCR, and the TCRdb table lists in-frame clones only, not all of them. This sample carries 150,000 to 160,000 clones, around 83% of them seen once, and the ten largest clones take around 2.1%. The specimen was PBMCs. These TCRs come from a human donor in good health.

This rearrangement joins TRBV6-5 to TRBJ2-1, with 9 nucleotides matching TRBD1. V was clipped by 6 bases and J by 15 bases; unmatched bases: 9. Germline-derived CDR1 and CDR2 are MNHEY and SVGAGI. The CDR3 runs 12 residues. The CDR3 bases are TGTGCCAGCAGAACGGGACAGGGAGTTTGGTTCTTC. It translates to CASRTGQGVWFF.

The J gene is TRBJ1-1, the V gene TRBV27; 9 bases line up with TRBD1. The CDR3 runs to 16 residues. Germline loops: CDR1 MNHEY, CDR2 SMNVEV (reference sequence). J was trimmed by 1 base and V by 5 bases; bases with no gene match: 8. The CDR3 region has the DNA TGTGCCAGCAGTCCGGGGACAGGGCGTGGGAACACTGAAGCTTTCTTT. This encodes CASSPGTGRGNTEAFF.

This clone showed up just once. The V gene is TRBV6-5, the J gene TRBJ2-2; D not resolved. This CDR3 comprises 11 residues. Trimming took off 6 bases at V and 5 bases at J, with 4 bases between the two ends. Germline V gene lookup returns CDR1 MNHEY and CDR2 SVGAGI. CDR3 region: CASRRTGELFF. CDR3 DNA sequence: TGTGCCAGCAGGCGAACCGGGGAGCTGTTTTTT.

This sequence joins TRBV2 and TRBJ1-1, with TRBD1 as a possible D gene (5 bases). This CDR3 comprises 14 residues. V was shortened by 8 bases and J by 1 base, with 14 bases between the two germline ends. Per the germline V gene, CDR1 is SNHLY and CDR2 is FYNNEI. The CDR3 region has the DNA TGTGCCAGCCTCCTGACAGTAACGAACACTGAAGCTTTCTTT. Amino acid sequence: CASLLTVTNTEAFF. Full variable domain (missing parts from reference TRBV2 and TRBJ1-1): EPEVTQTPSHQVTQMGQEVILRCVPISNHLYFYWYRQILGQKVEFLVSFYNNEISEKSEIFDDQFSVERPDGSNFTLKIRSTKLEDSAMYFCASLLTVTNTEAFFGQGTRLTVV.

The CDR3 coding sequence is TGTGCCAGCAGACAGGGGGGCGGCAATCAGCCCCAGCATTTT. Translated: CASRQGGGNQPQHF. The rearrangement links TRBV27 to TRBJ1-5; 8 bases are a match to TRBD1. V lost 6 bases and J lost 2; bases outside the gene matches: 3. This CDR3 has 14 residues. CDR1 is MNHEY and CDR2 is SMNVEV in the germline V gene (reference sequence).

This chain links TRBV6-5 with TRBJ2-7; TRBD1 agrees at 8 bases. The junction had 9 bases not matched to a gene; V was cut back by 7 bases and J by 1 base. CDR1 and CDR2 (germline): MNHEY, SVGAGI. The CDR3 runs to 15 residues. The CDR3 loop reads CASKKSRDRSYEQYF. The CDR3 DNA sequence: TGTGCCAGCAAAAAGAGTCGGGACAGGTCCTACGAGCAGTACTTC.

The chain uses TRBV28 and TRBJ2-7, with D maybe TRBD1 (6 bases). The CDR3 loop spans 15 amino acids. From germline, CDR1 is MDHEN and CDR2 SYDVKM. V lost 2 bases and J lost 0, with 11 bases in between. The CDR3 is CASSLVRGSSYEQYF. DNA for the CDR3: TGTGCCAGCAGTTTAGTAAGGGGGAGCTCCTACGAGCAGTACTTC.

The chain joins TRBV15 to TRBJ2-1, with TRBD2 identical over 7 bases. Germline loops: CDR1 LNHNV, CDR2 YYDKDF (reference sequence). After removal of 5 bases from V and 4 bases from J, the junction contained 11 bases not matched to a gene. The CDR3 loop spans 16 amino acids. This CDR3 is CATSDSGGGGYNEQFF. CDR3 DNA sequence: TGTGCCACCAGCGACTCTGGCGGGGGAGGTTACAATGAGCAGTTCTTC.

This clone was seen only once. This rearrangement joins TRBV7-2 to TRBJ1-5; the D gene is possibly TRBD1 (5 bases). The CDR3 runs to 15 residues. CDR1 and CDR2 (germline): SGHTA, FQGNSA. Trimming took 5 bases from V and 7 from J, leaving 18 bases between them. The CDR3 spells CASSTNSGHQQPQHF. The CDR3 DNA is TGTGCCAGCAGCACCAACTCAGGGCATCAACAGCCCCAGCATTTT. Full variable domain (outside the CDR3, taken from reference TRBV7-2 and TRBJ1-5): GAGVSQSPSNKVTEKGKDVELRCDPISGHTALYWYRQSLGQGLEFLIYFQGNSAPDKSGLPSDRFSAERTGGSVSTLTIQRTQQEDSAVYLCASSTNSGHQQPQHFGDGTRLSIL.

This chain joins TRBV29-1 and TRBJ2-1; D is undetermined. Germline CDR1 is SQVTM and CDR2 is ANQGSEA. Trimming took 5 bases from V and 9 from J, leaving 11 bases between them. The length of the CDR3 is 11 residues. The DNA of the CDR3 is TGCAGCGTTTTGAGCTCCGCTGAGCAGTTCTTC. It encodes CSVLSSAEQFF.

V usage is TRBV2 and J usage is TRBJ1-4; 7 bases are a match to TRBD1. CDR1 and CDR2 from the germline V gene are SNHLY and FYNNEI. V shed 8 bases and J 10 bases; nucleotides not matched to a gene: 13. CDR3 length: 14 amino acids. The CDR3 nucleotides are TGTGCCAGCGGTAGGGGACAGCAAAGTTTAAAACTGTTTTTT. Translated, it gives CASGRGQQSLKLFF.

The chain is built from TRBV19 and TRBJ1-1, with TRBD1 as a possible D gene (6 bases). Trimming left V 1 base short and J 0 bases short, with 15 bases between. Per the germline V gene, CDR1 is LNHDA and CDR2 is SQIVND (reference sequence). This CDR3 region has 17 residues. The CDR3: CASSIGPRQEMNTEAFF. DNA for the CDR3: TGTGCCAGTAGTATAGGTCCCCGACAGGAGATGAACACTGAAGCTTTCTTT.

The chain recombines TRBV2 with TRBJ1-1, with D perhaps TRBD1 (6 bases). This CDR3 region has 14 residues. Trimming left V 6 bases short and J 0 bases short, with 11 bases between. The germline V gene encodes CDR1 SNHLY and CDR2 FYNNEI. The DNA for the CDR3 is TGTGCCAGCAGATTAAGGACAGTGAACACTGAAGCTTTCTTT. Its translation: CASRLRTVNTEAFF. Complete variable domain (other parts from reference TRBV2 and TRBJ1-1): EPEVTQTPSHQVTQMGQEVILRCVPISNHLYFYWYRQILGQKVEFLVSFYNNEISEKSEIFDDQFSVERPDGSNFTLKIRSTKLEDSAMYFCASRLRTVNTEAFFGQGTRLTVV.

The chain links TRBV27 to TRBJ1-4; 7 nucleotides agree with TRBD1. CDR3 size: 13 residues. Germline V gives CDR1 MNHEY, CDR2 SMNVEV (reference sequence). Trimming at V came to 5 bases and at J to 11 bases, leaving 8 bases not matched to a gene. CDR3 residues: CASSARQGMKLFF. DNA for the CDR3: TGTGCCAGCAGTGCAAGACAGGGAATGAAACTGTTTTTT.

J is TRBJ2-2 and V is TRBV13; possible D gene TRBD1, 6 bases. The CDR3 is 15 residues long. CDR1 is PRHDT, CDR2 FYEKMQ, per germline (reference sequence). The ends were cut back, 2 bases at V and 6 bases at J, with 13 bases in the middle. In nucleotides, the CDR3 is TGTGCCAGCAGCTTACTCCACAGGGTACCCGGGGAGCTGTTTTTT. It yields the protein CASSLLHRVPGELFF.

V usage is TRBV5-1 and J usage is TRBJ2-5; 11 bases fit TRBD2. V lost 7 bases and J lost 5; bases outside the gene matches: 7. CDR3 size: 14 residues. Germline V gene data show CDR1 as SGHRS and CDR2 as YFSETQ. The CDR3 protein is CASDSGRADETQYF. The CDR3 DNA sequence: TGCGCCAGCGATAGCGGGAGGGCCGATGAGACCCAGTACTTC.

The genes are TRBV5-6 and TRBJ2-7; TRBD2 matches 11 bases. After removal of 3 bases from V and 3 bases from J, the junction contained 5 bases not matched to a gene. The CDR3 consists of 15 residues. Germline CDR1 reads SGHDT; CDR2 reads YYEEEE. CDR3 DNA: TGTGCCAGCAGCTCGGGACTAGCGGCAATCTACGAGCAGTACTTC. Translating it yields CASSSGLAAIYEQYF. The full variable domain, rest sourced from reference TRBV5-6 and TRBJ2-7, is DAGVTQSPTHLIKTRGQQVTLRCSPKSGHDTVSWYQQALGQGPQFIFQYYEEEERQRGNFPDRFSGHQFPNYSSELNVNALLLGDSALYLCASSSGLAAIYEQYFGPGTRLTVT.

This chain links TRBV11-2 with TRBJ2-1; a possible D gene is TRBD2 (6 bases). Trimming left V 4 bases short and J 8 bases short, with 15 bases between. The CDR3 sequence is 14 residues long. Germline V gene lookup returns CDR1 SGHAT and CDR2 FQNNGV. CDR3 bases: TGTGCCAGCAGCTCCTCGGGACTCCCCCATGAGCAGTTCTTC. Protein: CASSSSGLPHEQFF.

CDR3 amino acids: CASNQGVGNTIYF. DNA of the CDR3: TGTGCCAGCAATCAGGGCGTTGGAAACACCATATATTTT. The chain uses TRBV6-1 and TRBJ1-3; a possible D gene is TRBD1 (5 bases). V lost 7 bases, J lost 3 bases, and 10 bases lay in between. The germline V gene has CDR1 MNHNS and CDR2 SASEGT. This CDR3 has 13 amino acids.

This chain connects TRBV5-1 to TRBJ2-5; TRBD2 agrees at 15 bases. V lost 6 bases to trimming and J lost 4 bases; unmatched junction nucleotides: 4. The CDR3 length is 15 residues. Looked up from germline, CDR1 is SGHRS and CDR2 is YFSETQ. This CDR3 reads CASKGTSGRRETQYF. The CDR3 DNA reads TGCGCCAGCAAGGGGACTAGCGGGAGGAGAGAGACCCAGTACTTC.

J is TRBJ2-2 and V is TRBV12-2; the table names TRBD1, a call not compared with the DNA. TRBV12-2 is a recognized pseudogene. CDR3 length equals 15 residues. The CDR3 DNA reads as TGTGCAAGTCGCTCTAACGGGACATTTGGCGGGGAGCTGTTTTTT. This encodes CASRSNGTFGGELFF.

The gene calls are TRBV6-5 and TRBJ2-6; D is undetermined. V shed 6 bases and J shed 0 bases, with 6 bases lying between them. Germline lookup yields CDR1 MNHEY and CDR2 SVGAGI. This CDR3 spans 14 amino acids. CDR3 region: CASSLFSGANVLTF. CDR3 bases: TGTGCCAGCAGCCTATTCTCTGGGGCCAACGTCCTGACTTTC.

V gene TRBV29-1 combines with J gene TRBJ1-1, with 9 bases fitting TRBD1. The CDR3 runs to 13 residues. Germline-derived CDR1 and CDR2 are SQVTM and ANQGSEA. V dropped 6 bases and J dropped 0; count of bases not matched to a gene: 2. The DNA of the CDR3 is TGCAGCGTCTACAGGGGGCTGAACACTGAAGCTTTCTTT. It codes for CSVYRGLNTEAFF.